This T cell receptor beta chain was retrieved from a study of cytomegalovirus exposure and HLA in healthy donors. Researchers ran the PCR with 60 Vbeta and 13 Jbeta primers. The repertoire was sequenced with immunoSEQ multiplex PCR; TCRdb's copy has only in-frame clones and lacks some. This table holds about 140,000 clones, 73% found once. The CDR3 length is 15 residues. Germline values: CDR1 MNHNY, CDR2 SVGAGI (reference sequence). Trimming removed 5 bases from V and 3 bases from J; junction bases left unmatched: 6. This clone was counted only a few times. The antigen remains undetermined. Findings and limits, study-wide: Using the classifier, cytomegalovirus status was reportedly diagnosed with high specificity and sensitivity.

V usage is TRBV6-6 and J usage is TRBJ2-7, with 11 positions matching TRBD1. Sequenced sample: PBMCs. This TCR came from a human donor in good health. The DNA of the CDR3 is TGTGCCAGCAGTCCCAAGGACAGGGGGCTCTACGAGCAGTACTTC. Residues: CASSPKDRGLYEQYF.